This TCR beta chain was captured in a study of control samples from healthy donors and cancer patients (TCRdb year 2020). The receptor library was made with the immunoSEQ multiplex PCR assay. The table comes from immuneACCESS by way of TCRdb, which keeps in-frame sequences with V and J called. Part of the clones is missing from these tables; in studies checked, under half for an unresolved V gene and the rest for unknown reasons. The sample table lists 150,000 to 200,000 clones, 94% of them with a count of one. Together, the top ten hold over 1.3% of the sample. A remark on this clone: Its antigen is still unknown. Per-base quality was not reported, and no clone a single base away is much larger than it.

V is reduced by 4 bases and J by 0 bases, leaving a spacing of 20 bases between them. The CDR3 runs 18 residues from the cysteine to the phenylalanine. Just CDR3 DNA is preserved here, 54 bases in frame from base 1. From a lookup of the germline V gene (reference sequence), CDR1 and CDR2 are LGHDT and YNNKEL. Sequencing used blood. The receptor's source is a woman aged 18-30 years in good health. This chain joins TRBV3-1 (or the pseudogene TRBV3-2) to TRBJ2-3; TRBD2 is possibly the D segment (5 matching bases). The nucleotides read TGTGCCAGCAGCCCCCCGTGGGGAGATTCACGAAGCACAGATACGCAGTATTTT. Translation gives CASSPPWGDSRSTDTQYF.